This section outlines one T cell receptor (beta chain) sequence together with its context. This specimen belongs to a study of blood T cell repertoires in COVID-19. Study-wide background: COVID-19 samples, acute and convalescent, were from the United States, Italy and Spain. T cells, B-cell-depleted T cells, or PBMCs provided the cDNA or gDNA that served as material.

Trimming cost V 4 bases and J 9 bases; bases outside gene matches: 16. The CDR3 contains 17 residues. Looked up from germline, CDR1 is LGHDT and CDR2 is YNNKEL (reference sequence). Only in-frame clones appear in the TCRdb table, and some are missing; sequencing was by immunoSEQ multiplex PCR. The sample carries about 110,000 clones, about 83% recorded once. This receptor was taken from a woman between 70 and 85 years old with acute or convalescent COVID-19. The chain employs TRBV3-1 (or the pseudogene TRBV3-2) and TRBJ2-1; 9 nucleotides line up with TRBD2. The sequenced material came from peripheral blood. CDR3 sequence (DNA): TGTGCCAGCAGCCCCTCGGGAGCGGGGGGCGTAGACGCTGAGCAGTTCTTC. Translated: CASSPSGAGGVDAEQFF.